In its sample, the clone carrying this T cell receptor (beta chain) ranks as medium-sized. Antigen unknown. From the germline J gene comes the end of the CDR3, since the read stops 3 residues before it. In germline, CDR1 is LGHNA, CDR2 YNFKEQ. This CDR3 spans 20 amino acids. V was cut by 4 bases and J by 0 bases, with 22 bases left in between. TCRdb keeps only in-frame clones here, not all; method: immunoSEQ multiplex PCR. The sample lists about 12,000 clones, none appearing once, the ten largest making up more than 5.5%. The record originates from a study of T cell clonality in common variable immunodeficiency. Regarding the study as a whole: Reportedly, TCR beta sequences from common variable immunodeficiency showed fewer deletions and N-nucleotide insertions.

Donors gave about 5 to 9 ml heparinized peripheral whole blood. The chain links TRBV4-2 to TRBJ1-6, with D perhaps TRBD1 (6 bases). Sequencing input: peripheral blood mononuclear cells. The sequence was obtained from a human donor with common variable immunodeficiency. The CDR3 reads CASSPPAGGVQSSYNSPLHF. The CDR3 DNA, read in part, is TGTGCCAGCAGCCCCCCAGCGGGGGGCGTCCAGAGCTCCTATAATTCACCC.